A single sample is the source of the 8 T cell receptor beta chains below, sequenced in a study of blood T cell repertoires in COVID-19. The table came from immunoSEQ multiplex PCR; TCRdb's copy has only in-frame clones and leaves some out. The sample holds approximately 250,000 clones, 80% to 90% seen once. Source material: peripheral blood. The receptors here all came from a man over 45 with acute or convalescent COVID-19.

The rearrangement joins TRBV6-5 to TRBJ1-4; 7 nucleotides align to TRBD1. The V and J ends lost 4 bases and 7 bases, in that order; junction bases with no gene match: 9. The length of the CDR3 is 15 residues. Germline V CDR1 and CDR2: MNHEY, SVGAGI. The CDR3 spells CASSSLGQVFEKLFF. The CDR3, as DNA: TGTGCCAGCAGTTCCCTAGGACAGGTTTTTGAAAAACTGTTTTTT.

The CDR3 is CAWGRRERETQYF. DNA for the CDR3: TGTGCCTGGGGTAGGCGGGAGAGAGAGACCCAGTACTTC. The V call is TRBV30, the J call TRBJ2-5; 7 bases line up with TRBD2. The CDR3 consists of 13 residues. V shed 5 bases and J 4 bases; nucleotides not matched to a gene: 7. Looked up from germline, CDR1 is GTSNPN and CDR2 is SVGIG (reference sequence). Complete variable domain (other parts from reference TRBV30 and TRBJ2-5): SQTIHQWPATLVQPVGSPLSLECTVEGTSNPNLYWYRQAAGRGLQLLFYSVGIGQISSEVPQNLSASRPQDRQFILSSKKLLLSDSGFYLCAWGRRERETQYFGPGTRLLVL.

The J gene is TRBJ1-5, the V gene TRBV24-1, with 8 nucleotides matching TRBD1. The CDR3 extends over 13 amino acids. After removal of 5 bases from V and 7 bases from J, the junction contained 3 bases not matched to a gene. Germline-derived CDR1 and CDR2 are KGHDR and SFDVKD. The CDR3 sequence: CATSGTGNQPQHF. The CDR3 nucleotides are TGTGCCACCAGTGGGACAGGGAACCAGCCCCAGCATTTT.

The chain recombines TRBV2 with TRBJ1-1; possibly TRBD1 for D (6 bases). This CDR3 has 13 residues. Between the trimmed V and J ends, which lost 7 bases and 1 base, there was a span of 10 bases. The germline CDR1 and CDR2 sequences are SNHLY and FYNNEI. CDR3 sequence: CASNQDRNTEAFF. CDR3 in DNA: TGTGCCAGCAACCAGGACAGGAACACTGAAGCTTTCTTT.

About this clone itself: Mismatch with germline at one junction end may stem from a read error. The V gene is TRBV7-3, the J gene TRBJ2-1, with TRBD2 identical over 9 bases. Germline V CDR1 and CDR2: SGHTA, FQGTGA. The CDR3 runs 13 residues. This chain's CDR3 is CASSRTSDQTLLF. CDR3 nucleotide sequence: TGTGCCAGCAGCAGGACTAGCGACCAGACCCTGCTCTTC.

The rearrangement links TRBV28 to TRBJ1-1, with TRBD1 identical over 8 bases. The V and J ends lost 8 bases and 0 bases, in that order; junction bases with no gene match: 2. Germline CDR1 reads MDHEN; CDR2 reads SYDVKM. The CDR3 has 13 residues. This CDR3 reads CASLTGVNTEAFF. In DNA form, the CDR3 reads TGTGCCAGCTTGACAGGGGTGAACACTGAAGCTTTCTTT.

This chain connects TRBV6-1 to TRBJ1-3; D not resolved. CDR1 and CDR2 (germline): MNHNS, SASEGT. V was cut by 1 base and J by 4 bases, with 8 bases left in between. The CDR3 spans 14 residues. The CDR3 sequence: CASSEGPMGNTIYF. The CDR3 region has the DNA TGTGCCAGCAGTGAAGGCCCTATGGGAAACACCATATATTTT.

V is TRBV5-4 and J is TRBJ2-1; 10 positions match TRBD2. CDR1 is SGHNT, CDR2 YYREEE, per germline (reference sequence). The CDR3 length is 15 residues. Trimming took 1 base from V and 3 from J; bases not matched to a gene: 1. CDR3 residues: CASSLRLAGYNEQFF. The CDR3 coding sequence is TGTGCCAGCAGCTTGAGACTAGCGGGCTACAATGAGCAGTTCTTC.